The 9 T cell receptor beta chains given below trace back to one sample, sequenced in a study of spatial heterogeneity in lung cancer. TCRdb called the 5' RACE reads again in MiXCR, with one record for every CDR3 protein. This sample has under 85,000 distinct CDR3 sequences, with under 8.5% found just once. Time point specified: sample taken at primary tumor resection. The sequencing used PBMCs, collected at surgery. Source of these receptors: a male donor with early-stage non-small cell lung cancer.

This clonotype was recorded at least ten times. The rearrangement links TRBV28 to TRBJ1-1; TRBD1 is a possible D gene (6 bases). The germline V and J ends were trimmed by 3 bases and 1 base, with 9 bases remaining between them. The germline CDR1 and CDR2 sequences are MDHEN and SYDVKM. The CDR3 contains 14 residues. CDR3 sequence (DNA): TGTGCCAGCAGTTTGACAGGACCGAACACTGAAGCTTTCTTT. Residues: CASSLTGPNTEAFF.

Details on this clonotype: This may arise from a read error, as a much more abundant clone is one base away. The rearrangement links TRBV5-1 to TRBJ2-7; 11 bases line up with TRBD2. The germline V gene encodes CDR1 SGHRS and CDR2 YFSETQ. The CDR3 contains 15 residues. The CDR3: CASSPGLAASYEQCF. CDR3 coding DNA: TGCGCCAGCAGCCCGGGACTAGCGGCCTCCTACGAGCAGTGCTTC.

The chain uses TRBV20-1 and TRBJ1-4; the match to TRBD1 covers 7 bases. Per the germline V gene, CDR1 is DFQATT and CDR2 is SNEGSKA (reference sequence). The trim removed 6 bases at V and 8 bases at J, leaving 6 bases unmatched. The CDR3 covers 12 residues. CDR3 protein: CSARQGDEKLFF. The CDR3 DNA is TGCAGTGCCCGACAGGGAGACGAAAAACTGTTTTTT.

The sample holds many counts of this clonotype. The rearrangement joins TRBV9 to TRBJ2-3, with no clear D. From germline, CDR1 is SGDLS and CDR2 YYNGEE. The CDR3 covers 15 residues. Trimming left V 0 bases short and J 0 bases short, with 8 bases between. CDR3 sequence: CASSVGSWSTDTQYF. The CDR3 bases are TGTGCCAGCAGCGTAGGTAGCTGGAGCACAGATACGCAGTATTTT.

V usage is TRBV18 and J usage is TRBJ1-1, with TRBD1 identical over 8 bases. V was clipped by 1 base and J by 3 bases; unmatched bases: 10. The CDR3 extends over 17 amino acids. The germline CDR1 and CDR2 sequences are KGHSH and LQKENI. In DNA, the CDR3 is TGTGCCAGCTCACCACTTTCCGACAGGGGCGCGGACACTGAAGCTTTCTTT. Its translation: CASSPLSDRGADTEAFF.

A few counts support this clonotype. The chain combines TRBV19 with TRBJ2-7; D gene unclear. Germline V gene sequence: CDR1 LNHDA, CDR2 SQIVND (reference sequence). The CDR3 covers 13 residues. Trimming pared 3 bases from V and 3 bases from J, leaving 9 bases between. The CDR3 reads CASSILASYEQYF. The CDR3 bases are TGTGCCAGTAGTATTTTGGCAAGCTACGAGCAGTACTTC. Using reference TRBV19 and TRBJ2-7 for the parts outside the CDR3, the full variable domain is DGGITQSPKYLFRKEGQNVTLSCEQNLNHDAMYWYRQDPGQGLRLIYYSQIVNDFQKGDIAEGYSVSREKKESFPLTVTSAQKNPTAFYLCASSILASYEQYFGPGTRLTVT.

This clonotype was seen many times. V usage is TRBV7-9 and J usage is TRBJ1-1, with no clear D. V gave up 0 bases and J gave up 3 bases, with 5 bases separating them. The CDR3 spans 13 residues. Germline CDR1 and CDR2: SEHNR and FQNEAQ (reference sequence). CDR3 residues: CASSLASHTEAFF. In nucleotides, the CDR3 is TGTGCCAGCAGCTTAGCCTCCCACACTGAAGCTTTCTTT.

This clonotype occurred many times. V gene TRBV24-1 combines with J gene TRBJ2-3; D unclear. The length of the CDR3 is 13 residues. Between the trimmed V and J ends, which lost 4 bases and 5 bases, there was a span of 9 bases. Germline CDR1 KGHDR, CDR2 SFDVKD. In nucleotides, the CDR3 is TGTGCCACCAGTGAAGGTTCTGGAGATACGCAGTATTTT. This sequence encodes CATSEGSGDTQYF.

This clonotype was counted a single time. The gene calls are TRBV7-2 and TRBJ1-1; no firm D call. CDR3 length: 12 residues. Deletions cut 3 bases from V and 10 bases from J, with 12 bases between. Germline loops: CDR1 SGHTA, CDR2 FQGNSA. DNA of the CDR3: TGTGCCAGCAGCTTTCCAAAGATTGGAGCTTTCTTT. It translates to CASSFPKIGAFF.